Below are 13 T cell receptor beta chains sequenced from a single sample in a study of tumor-infiltrating lymphocytes in primary liver carcinoma. Researchers generated TCR beta cDNA from about 460 ng of total RNA, relying on a constant-region primer. Amplification in three nested multiplex PCR rounds with slightly modified ARM-PCR gave rise to TCR beta libraries. PCR rounds one and two used TRBV1-TRBV30 forward primers with a C-beta reverse primer for around 11 cycles each. TCRdb reprocessed the multiplex PCR reads with MiXCR, giving one entry per CDR3 protein. The data show 80,000 or so distinct CDR3 sequences, around 75% seen once. Co-extraction yielded RNA and DNA from roughly 20-30 mg of unsorted bulk tissue. The sequencing input was liver tumor tissue from sampling region 4. The sample's subset: tumor region T4, right-lateral pole. These receptors were collected from a woman in her fifties or sixties with primary liver carcinoma and hepatitis B virus infection.

Notes on this clonotype: The junction and the germline gene differ at one end; a read error may be behind it. Here the CDR3 reads CTSSLSVDYTYNEQFF. For the CDR3, the DNA is TGCACCAGCAGCTTGTCGGTTGACTATACCTACAATGAGCAGTTCTTC. This chain connects TRBV5-1 to TRBJ2-1; perhaps TRBD2 as D (5 bases). The CDR3 is made up of 16 amino acids. Germline-derived CDR1 and CDR2 are SGHRS and YFSETQ.

This chain connects TRBV3-1 to TRBJ2-6, with D unresolved. This CDR3 spans 13 amino acids. Germline V gene lookup returns CDR1 LGHDT and CDR2 YNNKEL (reference sequence). Between the trimmed V and J ends, which lost 1 base and 3 bases, there was a span of 1 base. CDR3 coding DNA: TGTGCCAGCAGCCAAGGTGGGGCCAACGTCCTGACTTTC. Encoded protein: CASSQGGANVLTF.

This clonotype has ten or more counts. The J gene is TRBJ2-7, the V gene TRBV5-1; maybe TRBD1 (6 bases). The CDR3 runs to 16 residues. V lost 0 bases to trimming and J lost 5 bases, with 18 bases between them. CDR1 is SGHRS, CDR2 YFSETQ, per germline. CDR3: CASSLASRGQLNEQYF. For the CDR3, the DNA is TGCGCCAGCAGCTTGGCATCCAGGGGACAACTTAACGAGCAGTACTTC. Variable domain in full (rest from reference TRBV5-1 and TRBJ2-7): KAGVTQTPRYLIKTRGQQVTLSCSPISGHRSVSWYQQTPGQGLQFLFEYFSETQRNKGNFPGRFSGRQFSNSRSEMNVSTLELGDSALYLCASSLASRGQLNEQYFGPGTRLTVT.

Comment on this clonotype: Because the CDR3 is missing its conserved closing phenylalanine or tryptophan, this is likely a read error. The chain combines TRBV12-3 or TRBV12-4 with TRBJ2-1, with TRBD2 identical over 10 bases. The length of the CDR3 is 16 residues. With 9 bases clipped from V and 2 bases from J, the junction kept 10 bases outside the gene matches. The CDR3 reads CASSPRTSGTYNEQFL. CDR3 DNA sequence: TGTGCCAGTAGTCCCAGGACTAGCGGAACCTACAATGAGCAGTTCTTA.

The sample holds one count of this clonotype. The rearrangement uses TRBV20-1 and TRBJ2-2; 7 bases agree with TRBD2. The germline V gene encodes CDR1 DFQATT and CDR2 SNEGSKA (reference sequence). CDR3 length: 15 amino acids. Germline trimming cut 4 bases from V and 1 base from J; bases unmatched to any gene: 6. This CDR3 is CSATLGEGNTGELFF. The CDR3 nucleotides are TGCAGTGCTACCCTGGGGGAGGGGAACACCGGGGAGCTGTTTTTT.

This clonotype was detected many times. This rearrangement joins TRBV29-1 to TRBJ2-5; 8 bases are a match to TRBD1. This CDR3 has 13 residues. CDR1 and CDR2 (germline): SQVTM, ANQGSEA. Trimming at V came to 3 bases and at J to 4 bases, leaving 4 bases not matched to a gene. The CDR3 region is CSVEWTGRETQYF. In DNA form, the CDR3 reads TGCAGCGTTGAGTGGACAGGGCGAGAGACCCAGTACTTC.

As to this clonotype: A much bigger clone sits one base away, suggesting this may be a read error. The chain recombines TRBV28 with TRBJ2-1; D is unclear. The CDR3 extends over 14 amino acids. Trimming cost V 5 bases and J 4 bases, with 12 bases left between them. Germline values: CDR1 MDHEN, CDR2 SYDVKM. Here the CDR3 reads CASSRHGRYNEQFF. In DNA form, the CDR3 reads TGTGCCAGCAGTCGACATGGCCGGTACAATGAGCAGTTCTTC.

The chain is built from TRBV11-2 and TRBJ2-3, with TRBD1 as a possible D gene (6 bases). The length of the CDR3 is 17 residues. V gave up 5 bases and J gave up 3 bases, with 21 bases separating them. Germline values: CDR1 SGHAT, CDR2 FQNNGV. This CDR3 is CASSAAPRGKGTDTQYF. CDR3 coding DNA: TGTGCCAGCAGCGCGGCCCCCAGGGGTAAAGGAACAGATACGCAGTATTTT.

On this clonotype: A read error is possible here, since a much larger clone lies one base away. The genes are TRBV28 and TRBJ1-2, with D uncertain. CDR1 MDHEN and CDR2 SYDVKM come from the germline V gene. This CDR3 has 14 amino acids. The CDR3 DNA follows: TGTGCCAGCAGTTTCCCCTCGACAAGCTATGGCTACGCCTTC. Amino acids: CASSFPSTSYGYAF.

Points on this clonotype: A much more abundant neighbour one base away suggests this may be a read error. No conserved phenylalanine or tryptophan ends this CDR3, so it is likely a read error. This sequence joins TRBV5-1 and TRBJ2-3; TRBD1 might be the D (5 bases). Trimming took off 3 bases at V and 1 base at J, with 9 bases between the two ends. Per germline, CDR1 SGHRS and CDR2 YFSETQ. The CDR3 has 14 residues. The CDR3, as DNA: TGCGCCAGCAGCTCGACAGCACGCACAGATACGCAGTATTGT. It is translated as CASSSTARTDTQYC.

This clonotype appeared once. One junction end disagrees with the germline gene, perhaps due to a read error. The chain carries TRBV11-2 and TRBJ1-4, with 7 bases identical to TRBD1. From germline, CDR1 is SGHAT and CDR2 FQNNGV. CDR3 length equals 17 residues. CDR3 nucleotides: TGCGCCAGCAGCGGTCCGGGACAGCCCTCCGGGGGTGAAAAACTGTCTTTT. Translation gives CASSGPGQPSGGEKLSF.

On this clonotype itself: Since no conserved phenylalanine or tryptophan closes the CDR3, a read error is the likely cause. This chain uses TRBV6-5 with TRBJ2-7, with 7 bases matching TRBD1. The length of the CDR3 is 15 residues. CDR1 and CDR2 (germline): MNHEY, SVGAGI. In DNA, the CDR3 is TGTGCCGGCAGACGGGACAGCTCATCTAGGTACGAACAGTACTAC. As protein: CAGRRDSSSRYEQYY.

To note about this clonotype: This may come from a read error, since a much larger clone is one base off. Since no conserved phenylalanine or tryptophan closes the CDR3, a read error is the likely cause. The chain links TRBV28 to TRBJ2-7, with 7 bases fitting TRBD2. The CDR3 runs 17 residues. Per germline, CDR1 MDHEN and CDR2 SYDVKM. The V gene end was trimmed by 5 bases and the J gene end by 2 bases; junction bases not matched to a gene: 15. The CDR3 sequence: CASSPKSVSGAPYEQYL. CDR3 DNA sequence: TGTGCCAGCAGTCCGAAATCCGTCAGCGGGGCCCCCTACGAGCAGTACTTA.